These 4 T cell receptor beta chains came from one sample sequenced in a study of T-cell memory formation after mild COVID-19. Each CDR3 protein gets one entry after TCRdb re-called the 5' RACE reads with MiXCR. The sample yields hundreds of thousands of distinct CDR3 sequences, more than 15% seen once. Sequences were obtained from PBMCs or a T cell subset sorted from them (not recorded which). Every receptor here comes from an adult woman who had mild COVID-19 (a few samples of this study predate the infection). Cell type and time point are not known.

The CDR3 nucleotides read TGTGCCATCAGTGAAGGCGGCGGAAACCCCAATGAGCAGTTCTTC. It specifies CAISEGGGNPNEQFF. The V gene is TRBV10-3, the J gene TRBJ2-1; D remains unclear. The CDR3 is 15 amino acids. CDR1 is ENHRY and CDR2 is SYGVKD in the germline V gene. The germline V and J ends were trimmed by 3 bases and 6 bases, with 15 bases remaining between them.

The chain employs TRBV20-1 and TRBJ2-3; the D call may be TRBD1 or TRBD2 (6 bases each). Germline V gene sequence: CDR1 DFQATT, CDR2 SNEGSKA (reference sequence). CDR3 length: 13 amino acids. Trimming shortened V by 2 bases and J by 3 bases, and 9 bases separated the two germline ends. CDR3 protein: CSARRGDTDTQYF. The CDR3 DNA reads as TGCAGTGCTAGAAGGGGGGATACAGATACGCAGTATTTT.

The gene calls are TRBV7-2 and TRBJ2-3; D may match TRBD1 or TRBD2 (6 bases each). CDR1 is SGHTA and CDR2 is FQGNSA in the germline V gene. Trimming stripped 6 bases from V and 2 bases from J, with 12 bases between. This CDR3 contains 14 residues. The CDR3 region has the DNA TGTGCCAGCAGGCGGAGGGGGAACACAGATACGCAGTATTTT. Its protein product is CASRRRGNTDTQYF.

The chain carries TRBV7-3 and TRBJ2-3; perhaps TRBD1 as D (7 bases). This CDR3 is built from 15 residues. V was pared by 4 bases and J by 2 bases, with 13 bases between. Germline V gene sequence: CDR1 SGHTA, CDR2 FQGTGA. The CDR3 spells CASSSGGWYTDTQYF. CDR3 nucleotide sequence: TGTGCCAGCAGCTCAGGGGGGTGGTACACAGATACGCAGTATTTT. The full variable domain, in which reference TRBV7-3 and TRBJ2-3 provide the parts outside the CDR3, is GAGVSQTPSNKVTEKGKYVELRCDPISGHTALYWYRQSLGQGPEFLIYFQGTGAADDSGLPNDRFFAVRPEGSVSTLKIQRTERGDSAVYLCASSSGGWYTDTQYFGPGTRLTVL.